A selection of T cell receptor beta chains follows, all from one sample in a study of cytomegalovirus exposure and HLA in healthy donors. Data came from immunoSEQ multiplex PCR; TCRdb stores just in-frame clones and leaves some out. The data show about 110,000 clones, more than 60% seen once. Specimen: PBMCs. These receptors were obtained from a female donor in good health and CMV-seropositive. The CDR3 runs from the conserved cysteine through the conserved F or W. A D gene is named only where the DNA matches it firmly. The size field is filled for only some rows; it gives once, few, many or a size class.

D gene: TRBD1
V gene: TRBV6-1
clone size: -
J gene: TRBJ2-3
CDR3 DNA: TGTGCCAGCAGTGAGGGGGCAGGGGGCAGGACAGATACGCAGTATTTT
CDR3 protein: CASSEGAGGRTDTQYF

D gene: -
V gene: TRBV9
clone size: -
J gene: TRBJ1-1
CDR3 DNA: TGTGCCAGCAGCGTAGGGATGACAGACACTGAAGCTTTCTTT
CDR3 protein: CASSVGMTDTEAFF

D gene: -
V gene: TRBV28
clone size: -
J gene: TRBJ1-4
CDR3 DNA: TGTGCCAGCAGTTTAAGGTTAATGGACACCCCTTTTGAAAAACTGTTTTTT
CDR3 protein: CASSLRLMDTPFEKLFF

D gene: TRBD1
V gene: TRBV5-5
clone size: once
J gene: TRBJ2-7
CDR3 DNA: TGTGCCAGCAGCCCCCACGGACAGGGGAGTCACGAGCAGTACTTC
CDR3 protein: CASSPHGQGSHEQYF

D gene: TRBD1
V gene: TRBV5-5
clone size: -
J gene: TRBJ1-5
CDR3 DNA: TGTGCCAGCAGTTCGGACAGGGCCTCCAATCAGCCCCAGCATTTT
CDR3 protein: CASSSDRASNQPQHF

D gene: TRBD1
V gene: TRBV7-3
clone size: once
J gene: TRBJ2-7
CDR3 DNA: TGTGCCAGCAGCTTAACTCCGGGACAGGGCTCCTACGAGCAGTACTTC
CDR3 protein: CASSLTPGQGSYEQYF

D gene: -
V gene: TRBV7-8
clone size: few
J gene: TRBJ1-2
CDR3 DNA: TGTGCCAGCAGCCCCTCGGGGGGCGGGTATGGCTACACCTTC
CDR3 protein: CASSPSGGGYGYTF

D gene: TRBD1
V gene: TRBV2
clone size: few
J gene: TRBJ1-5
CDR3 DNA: TGTGCCAGCAGTGCCGGACAGGGACGGCAGCCCCAGCATTTT
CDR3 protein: CASSAGQGRQPQHF

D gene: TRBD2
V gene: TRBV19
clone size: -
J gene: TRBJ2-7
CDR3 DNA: TGTGCCAGTAGTATCGGAAATAGCGGGGGCCTGAGCTCCTACGAGCAGTACTTC
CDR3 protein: CASSIGNSGGLSSYEQYF

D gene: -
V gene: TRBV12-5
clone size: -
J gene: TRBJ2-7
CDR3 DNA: TGTGCTAGTGGCCAGGACTGGGCGGGGGAGCAGTACTTC
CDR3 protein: CASGQDWAGEQYF

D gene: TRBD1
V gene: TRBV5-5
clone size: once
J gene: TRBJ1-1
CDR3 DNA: TGTGCCAGCAGCGTAACCGGGACAGGGAATCATGTGCTAGCTTTCTTT
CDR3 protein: CASSVTGTGNHVLAFF

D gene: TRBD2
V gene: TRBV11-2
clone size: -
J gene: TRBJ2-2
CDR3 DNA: TGTGCCAGCAGCTTAGGCCGCGGCGGGAGGAACACCGGGGAGCTGTTTTTT
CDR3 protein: CASSLGRGGRNTGELFF

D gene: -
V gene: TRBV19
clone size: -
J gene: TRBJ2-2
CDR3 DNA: TGTGCCAGTAGTCTCACCGGGGAGCTGTTTTTT
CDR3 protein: CASSLTGELFF

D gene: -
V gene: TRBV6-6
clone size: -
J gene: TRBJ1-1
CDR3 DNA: TGTGCCAGCAGAACCAGGGATGAAGCTTTCTTT
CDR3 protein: CASRTRDEAFF

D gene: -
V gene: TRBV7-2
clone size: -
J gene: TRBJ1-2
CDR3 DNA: TGTGCCAGCAGCCCCTTTGGAGCTAACTATGGCTACACCTTC
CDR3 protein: CASSPFGANYGYTF

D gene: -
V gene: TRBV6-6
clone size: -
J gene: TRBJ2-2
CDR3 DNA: TGTGCCAGCAGTTACAGGGGCGCAGGGGGGGAGCTGTTTTTT
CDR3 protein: CASSYRGAGGELFF

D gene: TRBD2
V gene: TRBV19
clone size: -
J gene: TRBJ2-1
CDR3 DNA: TGTGCCAGTAGTAGATCGACTAGCTGGGGCTCCTACAATGAGCAGTTCTTC
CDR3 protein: CASSRSTSWGSYNEQFF

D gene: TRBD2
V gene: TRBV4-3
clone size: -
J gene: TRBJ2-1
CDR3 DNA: TGCGCCAGCAGCTACTCAACCGGGACTAGCGAGACGAATGAGCAGTTCTTC
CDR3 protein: CASSYSTGTSETNEQFF

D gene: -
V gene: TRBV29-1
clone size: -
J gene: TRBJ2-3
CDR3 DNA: TGCAGCGTTTCGTCACGGGAGACAGATACGCAGTATTTT
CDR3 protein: CSVSSRETDTQYF

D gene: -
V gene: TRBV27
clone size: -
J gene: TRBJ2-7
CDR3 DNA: TGTGCCAGCAGTTTCCTAGCAGGATACGAGCAGTACTTC
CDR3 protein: CASSFLAGYEQYF

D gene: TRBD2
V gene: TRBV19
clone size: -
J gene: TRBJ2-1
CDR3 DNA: TGTGCCAGTAGTATGCGGGGGAGCTCCTACAATGAGCAGTTCTTC
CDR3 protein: CASSMRGSSYNEQFF

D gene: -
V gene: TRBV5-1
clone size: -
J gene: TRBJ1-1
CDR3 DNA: TGCGCCAGCAGCTTGGGGCCAAGGGGGAACACTGAAGCTTTCTTT
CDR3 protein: CASSLGPRGNTEAFF

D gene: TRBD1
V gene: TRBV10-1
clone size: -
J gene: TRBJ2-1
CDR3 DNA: TGCGCCAGCAGCACCAGACAGGGCGCCGTCGGCAATGAGCAGTTCTTC
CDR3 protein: CASSTRQGAVGNEQFF

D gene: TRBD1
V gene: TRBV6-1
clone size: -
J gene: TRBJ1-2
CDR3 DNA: TGTGCCAGCTTTACAGGGGGCGATGGCTACACCTTC
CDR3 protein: CASFTGGDGYTF

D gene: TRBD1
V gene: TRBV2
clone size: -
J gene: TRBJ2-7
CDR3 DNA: TGTGCCAGCAGTGTGGACAGGGGGTCCGGCGAGCAGTACTTC
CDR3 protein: CASSVDRGSGEQYF

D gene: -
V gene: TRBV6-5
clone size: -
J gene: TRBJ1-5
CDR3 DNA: TGTGCCAGCAGTCGCACCCCATTCGATAGGCCCCAGCATTTT
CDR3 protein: CASSRTPFDRPQHF

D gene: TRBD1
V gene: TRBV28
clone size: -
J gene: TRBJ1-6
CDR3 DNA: TGTGCCAGCCGGACGGGTGCCGGGACAGGCCTTTCACCCCTCCACTTT
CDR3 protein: CASRTGAGTGLSPLHF

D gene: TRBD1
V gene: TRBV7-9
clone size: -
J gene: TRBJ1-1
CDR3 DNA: TGTGCCAGCAGTTTACTTTCAGGGGGCGGAAACACTGAAGCTTTCTTT
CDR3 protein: CASSLLSGGGNTEAFF

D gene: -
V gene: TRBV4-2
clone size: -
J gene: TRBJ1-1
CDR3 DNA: TGTGCCAGCAGCCTGGAGAGGCCCACTGAAGCTTTCTTT
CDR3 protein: CASSLERPTEAFF

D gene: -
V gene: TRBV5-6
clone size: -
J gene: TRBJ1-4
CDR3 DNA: TGTGCCAGCAGCTTGGTTACAGGGAGAACTGGTGAAAAACTGTTTTTT
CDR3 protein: CASSLVTGRTGEKLFF

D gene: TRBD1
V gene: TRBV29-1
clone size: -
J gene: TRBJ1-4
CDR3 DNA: TGCAGCGTGCTACCGGGACAGGGTAATGAAAAACTGTTTTTT
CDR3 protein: CSVLPGQGNEKLFF

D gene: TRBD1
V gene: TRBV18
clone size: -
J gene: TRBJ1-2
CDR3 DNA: TGTGCCAGCTCGACAGGGGTGGGCTATGGCTACACCTTC
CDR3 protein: CASSTGVGYGYTF

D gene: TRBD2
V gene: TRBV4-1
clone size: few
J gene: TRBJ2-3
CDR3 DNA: TGCGCCAGCAGCCAAGGGGAGGGCGGGATGGGGTCTACGCAGTATTTT
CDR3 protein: CASSQGEGGMGSTQYF

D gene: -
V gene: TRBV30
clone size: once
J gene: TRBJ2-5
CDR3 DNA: TGTGCCTGGAGCCAACCGGAGACCCAGTACTTC
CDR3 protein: CAWSQPETQYF

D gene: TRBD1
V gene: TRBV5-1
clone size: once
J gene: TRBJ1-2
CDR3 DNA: TGCGCCAGCAGCGTCGGGACAGCCAAATCCTATGGCTACACCTTC
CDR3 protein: CASSVGTAKSYGYTF

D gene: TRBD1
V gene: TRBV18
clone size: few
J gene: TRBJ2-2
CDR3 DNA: TGTGCCAGCTCACGGGACAGGGGTCAGAACACCGGGGAGCTGTTTTTT
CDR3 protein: CASSRDRGQNTGELFF

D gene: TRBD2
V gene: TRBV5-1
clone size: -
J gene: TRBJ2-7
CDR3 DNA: TGCGCCAGCAGCTTGGTGTCTAGCGGCTCCTACGAGCAGTACTTC
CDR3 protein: CASSLVSSGSYEQYF

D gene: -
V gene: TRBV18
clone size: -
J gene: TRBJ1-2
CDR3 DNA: TGTGCCAGCTCTCTGGTTTTCGGGAATCAAGCTAACTATGGCTACACCTTC
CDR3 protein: CASSLVFGNQANYGYTF

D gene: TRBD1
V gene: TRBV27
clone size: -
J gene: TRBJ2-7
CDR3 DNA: TGTGCCAGCAGTTTCCGACAGGGACCCCACGAGCAGTACTTC
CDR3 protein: CASSFRQGPHEQYF

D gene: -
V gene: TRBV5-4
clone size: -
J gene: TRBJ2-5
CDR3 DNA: TGTGCCAGCAGCTTGGAGATCGCGTATCAGACCCAGTACTTC
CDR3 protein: CASSLEIAYQTQYF

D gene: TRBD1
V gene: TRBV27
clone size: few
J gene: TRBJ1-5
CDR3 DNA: TGTGCCAGCAGGGGACAGGGTGGCAATCAGCCCCAGCATTTT
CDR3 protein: CASRGQGGNQPQHF

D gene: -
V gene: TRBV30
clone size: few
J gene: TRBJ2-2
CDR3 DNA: TGTGCCTGGAGTCCCTTGGAGCCCCCCGGGGAGCTGTTTTTT
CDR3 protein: CAWSPLEPPGELFF

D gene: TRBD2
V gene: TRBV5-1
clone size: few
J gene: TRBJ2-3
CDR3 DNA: TGCGCCAGCCGCGGGGGACGCAGCACAGATACGCAGTATTTT
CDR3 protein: CASRGGRSTDTQYF

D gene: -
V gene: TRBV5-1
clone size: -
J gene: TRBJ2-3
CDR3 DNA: TGCGCCAGCAGCGCAAACACTAGGGATACGCAGTATTTT
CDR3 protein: CASSANTRDTQYF

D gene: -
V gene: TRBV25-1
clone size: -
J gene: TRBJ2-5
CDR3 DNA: TGTGCCAGCAGTGAATATAAGTTCGGAGAGACCCAGTACTTC
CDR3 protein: CASSEYKFGETQYF

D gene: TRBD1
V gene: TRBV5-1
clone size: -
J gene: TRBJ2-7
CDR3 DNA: TGCGCCAGCAGCGGATCATCAACAGGGGGCTCCTACGAGCAGTACTTC
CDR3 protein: CASSGSSTGGSYEQYF

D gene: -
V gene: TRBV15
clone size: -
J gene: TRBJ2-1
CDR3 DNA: TGTGCCACCAGCAGAGATATAGTACGCAATGAGCAGTTCTTC
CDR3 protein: CATSRDIVRNEQFF

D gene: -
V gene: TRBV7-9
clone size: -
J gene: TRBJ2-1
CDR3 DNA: TGTTCCAGCAGCTTAAAACCGCCGGATGAGCAGTTCTTC
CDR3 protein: CSSSLKPPDEQFF

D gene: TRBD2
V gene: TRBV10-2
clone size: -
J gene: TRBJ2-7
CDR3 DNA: TGCGCCAGCAGACTAGCGAGCCACGAGCAGTACTTC
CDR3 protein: CASRLASHEQYF

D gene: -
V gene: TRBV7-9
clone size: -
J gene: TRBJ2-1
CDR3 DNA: TGTGCCAGCAGCTTAGCCGGGGACAATGAGCAGTTCTTC
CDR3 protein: CASSLAGDNEQFF

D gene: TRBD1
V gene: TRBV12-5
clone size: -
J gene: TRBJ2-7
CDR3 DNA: TGTGCTAGTGGTTTGGTACAGGGACAGCTCTACGAGCAGTACTTC
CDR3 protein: CASGLVQGQLYEQYF

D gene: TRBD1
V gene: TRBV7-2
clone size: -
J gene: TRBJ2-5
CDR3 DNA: TGTGCCAGCAGCTTGACAGGGCTTAACCAAGAGACCCAGTACTTC
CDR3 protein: CASSLTGLNQETQYF

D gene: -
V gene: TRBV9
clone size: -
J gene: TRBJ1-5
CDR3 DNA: TGTGCCAGCAGCGTAGGCCCGGGATCACCGAGGGGCAATCAGCCCCAGCATTTT
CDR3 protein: CASSVGPGSPRGNQPQHF